The T cell receptor beta chain under discussion was sequenced for a study of T cell repertoires in cytomegalovirus infection. The overall study: Indications came from public TCR beta signatures; they pointed to CMV infection and to a matching HLA type.

There are a few counts of this clonotype. What it binds is unknown. The germline CDR1 and CDR2 sequences are SGHAT and FQNNGV. V lost 2 bases to trimming and J lost 4 bases; unmatched junction nucleotides: 12. This CDR3 has 18 amino acids. A single record per CDR3 protein comes from TCRdb applying MiXCR to the reads. The sample has around 250,000 distinct CDR3 sequences, over 15% seen once. Study observations and caveats: Public TCR beta family frequency separated CMV-and-HLA carriers, including in an independent cohort. In two of eight donors, the top clonotype was HLA-C-restricted CMV-specific.

The receptor's source is a human donor in good health (CMV status not recorded). Some clones in this sample may be carry-over from other donors' samples. The sample was CD8+ T cells from PBMCs. The genes are TRBV11-2 and TRBJ2-3; 10 nucleotides align to TRBD1. CDR3 loop: CASSLSGLWTGGSDTQYF. The CDR3 DNA follows: TGTGCCAGCAGCTTAAGTGGTCTCTGGACAGGGGGTTCAGATACGCAGTATTTT.